This T cell receptor (beta chain) appears in the sequencing data of a study of blood T cells in healthy people across ages. Findings of the study overall: The study regarded diversity estimates from one million T cells as underestimates.

Samples each had at least 5.5 micrograms of total RNA extracted. The germline gives CDR1 SGHDN, CDR2 FVKESK. The CDR3 runs to 16 residues. V shed 0 bases and J shed 6 bases, with 16 bases lying between them. PCR was performed a second time for about 6 to 11 cycles using a sample-barcoded 5' primer and a J-beta primer mix. A single record per CDR3 protein comes from TCRdb applying MiXCR to the 5' RACE reads. In the table there are approximately 1.5 million distinct CDR3 sequences, about 31% of which are singletons. Concerning this clonotype: The antigen is not known.

V and J are TRBV14 and TRBJ2-3; tentatively, D is TRBD1 (5 bases). This TCR derives from a young woman in good health. The sequenced material came from blood. The CDR3 sequence is CASSQERGTRADTQYF. In nucleotides, the CDR3 is TGTGCCAGCAGCCAAGAAAGGGGAACGAGAGCGGATACGCAGTATTTT.